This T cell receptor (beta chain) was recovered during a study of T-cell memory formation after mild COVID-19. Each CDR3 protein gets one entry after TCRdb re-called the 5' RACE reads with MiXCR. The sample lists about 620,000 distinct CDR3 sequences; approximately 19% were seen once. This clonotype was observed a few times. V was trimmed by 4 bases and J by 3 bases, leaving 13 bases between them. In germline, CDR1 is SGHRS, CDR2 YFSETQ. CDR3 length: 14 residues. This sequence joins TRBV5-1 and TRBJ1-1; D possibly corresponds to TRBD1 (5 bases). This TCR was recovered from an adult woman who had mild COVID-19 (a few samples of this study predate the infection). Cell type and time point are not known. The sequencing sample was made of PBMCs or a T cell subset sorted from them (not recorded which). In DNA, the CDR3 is TGCGCCAGCAGCATCACCGGGACGGACACTGAAGCTTTCTTT. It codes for CASSITGTDTEAFF.